These 19 T cell receptor beta chains came from one sample sequenced in a study of blood T cell repertoires in COVID-19 (dated by TCRdb to between 2020 and 2021). The library was generated by the immunoSEQ multiplex PCR assay. The table comes from immuneACCESS by way of TCRdb, which keeps in-frame sequences with V and J called. Part of the clones is missing from these tables; in studies checked, under half for an unresolved V gene and the rest for unknown reasons. This sample lists hundreds of thousands of clones; around 87% were detected once. The ten largest clonotypes hold 2.1% of the sample. The sequencing input was peripheral blood. These receptors all come from a young woman who had recovered from COVID-19.

This rearrangement joins TRBV6-5 to TRBJ2-3; 7 bases line up with TRBD1. V lost 6 bases to trimming and J lost 3 bases; unmatched junction nucleotides: 9. The V gene's germline CDR1 is MNHEY and CDR2 SVGAGI. CDR3 size: 15 residues. The CDR3 DNA sequence: TGTGCCAGCAGCGTGACAGGGTTTTATACAGATACGCAGTATTTT. Translation: CASSVTGFYTDTQYF.

This chain joins TRBV19 and TRBJ2-3, with 9 bases fitting TRBD2. CDR1 is LNHDA and CDR2 is SQIVND in the germline V gene (reference sequence). After removal of 5 bases from V and 1 base from J, the junction contained 4 bases not matched to a gene. The CDR3 is made up of 15 amino acids. The CDR3 sequence: CASSPLAGRTDTQYF. The CDR3 DNA reads TGTGCCAGTAGTCCACTAGCGGGTCGCACAGATACGCAGTATTTT. Full variable domain (remainder filled in from reference TRBV19 and TRBJ2-3): DGGITQSPKYLFRKEGQNVTLSCEQNLNHDAMYWYRQDPGQGLRLIYYSQIVNDFQKGDIAEGYSVSREKKESFPLTVTSAQKNPTAFYLCASSPLAGRTDTQYFGPGTRLTVL.

CDR3 loop: CASSLGLDWLAGINEQFF. The CDR3 nucleotides read TGTGCCAGCAGCTTAGGGCTGGACTGGCTAGCGGGAATCAATGAGCAGTTCTTC. The rearrangement uses TRBV7-9 and TRBJ2-1, with 9 nucleotides matching TRBD2. Per germline, CDR1 SEHNR and CDR2 FQNEAQ (reference sequence). This CDR3 has 18 residues. Trimming cost V 1 base and J 6 bases; bases outside gene matches: 13.

This clone has only one observation. This sequence joins TRBV27 and TRBJ2-1; D gene unclear. The CDR3 length is 15 residues. Trimming took off 4 bases at V and 1 base at J, with 11 bases between the two ends. Germline V gene sequence: CDR1 MNHEY, CDR2 SMNVEV (reference sequence). In nucleotides, the CDR3 is TGTGCCAGCAGTTCGGTACTTTGGTCCTACAATGAGCAGTTCTTC. Amino acid sequence: CASSSVLWSYNEQFF.

This CDR3 reads CASQGQGNSPLHF. The CDR3 bases are TGTGCCAGCCAAGGACAGGGGAATTCACCCCTCCACTTT. The chain uses TRBV2 and TRBJ1-6; TRBD1 agrees at 9 bases. CDR3 length: 13 residues. Germline trimming cut 8 bases from V and 7 bases from J; bases unmatched to any gene: 3. CDR1 is SNHLY, CDR2 FYNNEI, per germline.

V usage is TRBV7-2 and J usage is TRBJ2-3, with 7 bases identical to TRBD2. J gave up 2 bases and V 5 bases, and 7 bases lay outside the gene matches. The V gene's germline CDR1 is SGHTA and CDR2 FQGNSA. This CDR3 contains 15 residues. CDR3 residues: CASSRGGTNTDTQYF. The CDR3 nucleotides are TGTGCCAGCAGCCGTGGAGGGACTAACACAGATACGCAGTATTTT.

The rearrangement links TRBV5-1 to TRBJ2-1; TRBD2 agrees at 13 bases. V shed 4 bases and J 8 bases; nucleotides not matched to a gene: 6. CDR3 length: 15 amino acids. Germline values: CDR1 SGHRS, CDR2 YFSETQ. CDR3 loop: CASSPGTSGTDEQFF. CDR3 DNA sequence: TGCGCCAGCAGCCCTGGGACTAGCGGGACCGATGAGCAGTTCTTC.

The V and J genes are TRBV7-9 and TRBJ2-1, with 12 nucleotides matching TRBD2. V shed 5 bases, J shed 8 bases, and the junction held 10 bases outside the gene matches. The CDR3 consists of 16 residues. Germline CDR1 reads SEHNR; CDR2 reads FQNEAQ (reference sequence). CDR3 bases: TGTGCCAGCAGCCCGACGTCTAGCGGGGGGGCTCATGAGCAGTTCTTC. This translates into CASSPTSSGGAHEQFF.

The chain combines TRBV5-4 with TRBJ2-5; 7 bases fit TRBD1. The CDR3 covers 15 residues. Looked up from germline, CDR1 is SGHNT and CDR2 is YYREEE (reference sequence). V trimming: 4 bases; J trimming: 3 bases; junction bases outside the gene matches: 9. CDR3 nucleotide sequence: TGTGCCAGCAGCCGGAGACAGGGTCAGGAAGAGACCCAGTACTTC. Protein: CASSRRQGQEETQYF.

CDR3 region: CASSPSDSNEKLFF. For the CDR3, the DNA is TGTGCCAGCTCACCGTCGGACTCTAATGAAAAACTGTTTTTT. The chain uses TRBV18 and TRBJ1-4, with unresolved D. The germline V gene has CDR1 KGHSH and CDR2 LQKENI. The V and J ends lost 3 bases and 3 bases respectively, with 8 bases between them. The CDR3 covers 14 residues. Full variable domain (outside the CDR3, taken from reference TRBV18 and TRBJ1-4): NAGVMQNPRHLVRRRGQEARLRCSPMKGHSHVYWYRQLPEEGLKFMVYLQKENIIDESGMPKERFSAEFPKEGPSILRIQQVVRGDSAAYFCASSPSDSNEKLFFGSGTQLSVL.

In nucleotides, the CDR3 is TGTGCCAGCAAGACAGGGGGCGCCTACGAGCAGTACTTC. This sequence encodes CASKTGGAYEQYF. The chain recombines TRBV12-3 or TRBV12-4 with TRBJ2-7, with 10 bases lining up with TRBD1. The V gene end was trimmed by 7 bases and the J gene end by 2 bases; junction bases not matched to a gene: 2. The CDR3 totals 13 residues.

This clone turned up a few times. The genes are TRBV18 and TRBJ1-2, with a possible D match to TRBD1 (5 bases). The CDR3 sequence is 14 residues long. Per germline, CDR1 KGHSH and CDR2 LQKENI. Trimming removed 0 bases at V and 3 bases at J, with 8 bases between. CDR3 residues: CASSPPGGDYGYTF. CDR3 coding DNA: TGTGCCAGCTCACCACCGGGGGGGGACTATGGCTACACCTTC.

The count of this clone is one. The V and J genes are TRBV9 and TRBJ2-4; D ambiguous. The V and J ends lost 4 bases and 7 bases respectively, with 12 bases between them. Per the germline V gene, CDR1 is SGDLS and CDR2 is YYNGEE. The CDR3 has 13 residues. CDR3 coding DNA: TGTGCCAGCAGCCAACCTCCTCAGAACATTCAGTACTTC. Translation gives CASSQPPQNIQYF.

This clone came up a few times. V is TRBV3-1 (or the pseudogene TRBV3-2) and J is TRBJ1-1, with 7 bases identical to TRBD1. The CDR3 covers 15 residues. V lost 1 base to trimming and J lost 6 bases; unmatched junction nucleotides: 8. CDR1 and CDR2 (germline): LGHDT, YNNKEL (reference sequence). The CDR3 nucleotides read TGTGCCAGCAGCCAAGGGACAGGCCCGGGCGCTGAAGCTTTCTTT. Amino acid sequence: CASSQGTGPGAEAFF.

J is TRBJ2-3 and V is TRBV19; D perhaps matches TRBD2 (5 bases). Germline CDR1 LNHDA, CDR2 SQIVND (reference sequence). Trimming left V 5 bases short and J 0 bases short, with 9 bases between. The CDR3 runs to 14 residues. CDR3 bases: TGTGCCAGTAGTTTACGGACTAGCACAGATACGCAGTATTTT. Translation gives CASSLRTSTDTQYF.

This chain joins TRBV29-1 and TRBJ1-1, with unresolved D. CDR3 size: 12 residues. Between the trimmed V and J ends, which lost 7 bases and 6 bases, there was a span of 15 bases. CDR1 and CDR2 (germline): SQVTM, ANQGSEA. The CDR3 region is CSAEQQFPEAFF. CDR3 DNA: TGCAGCGCGGAACAACAGTTCCCTGAAGCTTTCTTT.

This chain uses TRBV6-2 or TRBV6-3 with TRBJ1-5, with D perhaps matching TRBD1 (6 bases). Germline assignment: CDR1 MNHEY and CDR2 SVGEGT. This CDR3 spans 14 amino acids. Trimming stripped 1 base from V and 6 bases from J, with 10 bases between. The CDR3 protein is CASSYLGRGQPQHF. CDR3 bases: TGTGCCAGCAGTTACTTAGGCAGGGGTCAGCCCCAGCATTTT.

The V gene is TRBV28, the J gene TRBJ2-4; TRBD1 matches 9 bases. Germline CDR1 reads MDHEN; CDR2 reads SYDVKM. This CDR3 is 14 amino acids long. V was pared by 7 bases and J by 8 bases, with 9 bases of the junction left unmatched. In DNA form, the CDR3 reads TGTGCCAGCACCTTGAGGACAGGGGAGGACATTCAGTACTTC. The encoded protein is CASTLRTGEDIQYF.

The rearrangement uses TRBV12-2 and TRBJ2-1; the table assigns TRBD2, which was not confirmed against the DNA. TRBV12-2 has pseudogene status. The CDR3 loop spans 13 amino acids. DNA for the CDR3: TGTGCAAGTCGCTTAGAGGCGGGCGGTCCACTGTTCTTC. Protein sequence: CASRLEAGGPLFF.